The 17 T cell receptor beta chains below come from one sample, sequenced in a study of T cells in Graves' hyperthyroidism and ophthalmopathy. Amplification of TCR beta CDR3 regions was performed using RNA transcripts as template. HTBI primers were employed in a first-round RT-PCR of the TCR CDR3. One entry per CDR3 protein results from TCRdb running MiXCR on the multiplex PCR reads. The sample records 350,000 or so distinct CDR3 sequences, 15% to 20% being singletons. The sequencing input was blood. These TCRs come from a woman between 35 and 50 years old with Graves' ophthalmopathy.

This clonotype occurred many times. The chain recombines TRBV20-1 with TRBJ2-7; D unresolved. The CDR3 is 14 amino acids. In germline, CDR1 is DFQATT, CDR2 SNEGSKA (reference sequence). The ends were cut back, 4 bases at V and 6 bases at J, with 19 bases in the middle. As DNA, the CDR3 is TGCAGTGCTACCCCGGGCTCACAAGGCCTCGAGCAGTACTTC. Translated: CSATPGSQGLEQYF.

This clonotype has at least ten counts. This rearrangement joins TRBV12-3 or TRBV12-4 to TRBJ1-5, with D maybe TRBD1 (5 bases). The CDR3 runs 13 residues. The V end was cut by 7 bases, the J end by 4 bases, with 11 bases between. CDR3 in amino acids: CASKRQLNQPQHF. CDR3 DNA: TGTGCCAGCAAACGACAGCTAAATCAGCCCCAGCATTTT.

The CDR3 coding sequence is TGTGCCAGCAGCTTCCTAGCGGGGACCTACGAGCAGTACTTC. Residues: CASSFLAGTYEQYF. The chain recombines TRBV12-3 or TRBV12-4 with TRBJ2-7, with 9 bases identical to TRBD2. The CDR3 runs to 14 residues. V trimming: 6 bases; J trimming: 2 bases; junction bases outside the gene matches: 5.

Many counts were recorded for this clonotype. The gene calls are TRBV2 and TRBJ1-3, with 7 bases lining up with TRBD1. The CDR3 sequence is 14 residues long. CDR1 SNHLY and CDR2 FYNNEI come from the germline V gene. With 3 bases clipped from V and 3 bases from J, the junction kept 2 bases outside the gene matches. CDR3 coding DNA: TGTGCCAGCAGTGAGAGGGGGCTTGGAAACACCATATATTTT. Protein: CASSERGLGNTIYF.

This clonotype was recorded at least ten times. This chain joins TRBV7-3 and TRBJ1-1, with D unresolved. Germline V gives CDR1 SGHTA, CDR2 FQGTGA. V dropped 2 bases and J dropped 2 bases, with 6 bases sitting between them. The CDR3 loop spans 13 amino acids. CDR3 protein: CASSLDANTEAFF. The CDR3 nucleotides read TGTGCCAGCAGCTTAGACGCCAACACTGAAGCTTTCTTT. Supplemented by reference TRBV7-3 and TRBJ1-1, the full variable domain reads GAGVSQTPSNKVTEKGKYVELRCDPISGHTALYWYRQSLGQGPEFLIYFQGTGAADDSGLPNDRFFAVRPEGSVSTLKIQRTERGDSAVYLCASSLDANTEAFFGQGTRLTVV.

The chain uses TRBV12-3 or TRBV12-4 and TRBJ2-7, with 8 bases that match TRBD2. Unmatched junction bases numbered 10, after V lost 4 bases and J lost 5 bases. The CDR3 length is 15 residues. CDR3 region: CASSYSAGDSDEQYF. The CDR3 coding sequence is TGTGCCAGCAGTTACTCAGCGGGAGATTCGGACGAGCAGTACTTC.

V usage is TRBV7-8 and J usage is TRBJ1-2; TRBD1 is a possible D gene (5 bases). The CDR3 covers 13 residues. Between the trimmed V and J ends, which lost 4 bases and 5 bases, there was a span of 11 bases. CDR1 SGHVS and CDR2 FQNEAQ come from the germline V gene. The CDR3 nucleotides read TGTGCCAGCAGCTCCCATCCAGGGTATGGCTACACCTTC. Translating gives CASSSHPGYGYTF.

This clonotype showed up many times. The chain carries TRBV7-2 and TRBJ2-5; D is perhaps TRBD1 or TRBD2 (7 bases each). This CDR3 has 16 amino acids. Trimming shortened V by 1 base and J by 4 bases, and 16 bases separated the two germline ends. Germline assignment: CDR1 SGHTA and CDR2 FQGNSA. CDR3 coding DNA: TGTGCCAGCAGCTTAGTCGGGGGGAGGGGGCCAGAGACCCAGTACTTC. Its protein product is CASSLVGGRGPETQYF.

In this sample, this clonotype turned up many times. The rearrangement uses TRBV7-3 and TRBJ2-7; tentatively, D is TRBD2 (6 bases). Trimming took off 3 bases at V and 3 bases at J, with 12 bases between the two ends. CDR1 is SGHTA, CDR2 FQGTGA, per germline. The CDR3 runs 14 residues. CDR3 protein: CASSLRTGVYEQYF. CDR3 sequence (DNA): TGTGCCAGCAGCTTGCGGACGGGAGTCTACGAGCAGTACTTC.

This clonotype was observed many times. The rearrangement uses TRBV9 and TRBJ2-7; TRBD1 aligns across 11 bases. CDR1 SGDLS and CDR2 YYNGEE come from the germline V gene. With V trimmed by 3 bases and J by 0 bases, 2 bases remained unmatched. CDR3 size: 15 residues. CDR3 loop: CASSGGQGASYEQYF. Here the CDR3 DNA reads TGTGCCAGCAGCGGCGGACAGGGGGCCTCCTACGAGCAGTACTTC.

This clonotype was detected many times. CDR3 nucleotide sequence: TGTGCCAGCAGTTCACGACGGGGGATGTCCGAGCAGTACTTC. It specifies CASSSRRGMSEQYF. This chain links TRBV6-2 or TRBV6-3 with TRBJ2-7; TRBD2 is a possible D gene (6 bases). Germline assignment: CDR1 MNHEY and CDR2 SVGEGT. V lost 4 bases and J 6 bases, leaving 16 bases between the germline ends. The CDR3 has 14 amino acids.

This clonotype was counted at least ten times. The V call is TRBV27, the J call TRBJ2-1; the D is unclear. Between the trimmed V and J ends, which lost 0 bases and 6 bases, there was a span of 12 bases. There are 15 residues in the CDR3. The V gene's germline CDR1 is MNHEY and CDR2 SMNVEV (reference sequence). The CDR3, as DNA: TGTGCCAGCAGTTTATCCCTAGGACGGCTCAATGAGCAGTTCTTC. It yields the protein CASSLSLGRLNEQFF.

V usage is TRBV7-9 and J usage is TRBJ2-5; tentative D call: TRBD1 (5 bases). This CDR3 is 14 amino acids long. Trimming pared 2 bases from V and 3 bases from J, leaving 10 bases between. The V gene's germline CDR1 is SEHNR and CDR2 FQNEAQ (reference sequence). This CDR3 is CASSLSRVEETQYF. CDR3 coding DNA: TGTGCCAGCAGCTTAAGCAGGGTTGAAGAGACCCAGTACTTC.

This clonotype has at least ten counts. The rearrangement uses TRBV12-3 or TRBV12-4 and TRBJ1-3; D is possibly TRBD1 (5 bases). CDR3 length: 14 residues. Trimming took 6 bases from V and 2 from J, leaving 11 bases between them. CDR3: CASRSGGTGNTIYF. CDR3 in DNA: TGTGCCAGCAGATCCGGGGGGACTGGAAACACCATATATTTT.

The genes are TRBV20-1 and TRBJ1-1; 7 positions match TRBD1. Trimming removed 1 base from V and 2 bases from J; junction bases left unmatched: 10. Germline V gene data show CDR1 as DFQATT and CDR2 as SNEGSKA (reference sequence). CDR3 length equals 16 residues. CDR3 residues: CSARGYDNRGNTEAFF. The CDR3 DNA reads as TGCAGTGCTAGAGGCTACGATAACAGGGGTAACACTGAAGCTTTCTTT.

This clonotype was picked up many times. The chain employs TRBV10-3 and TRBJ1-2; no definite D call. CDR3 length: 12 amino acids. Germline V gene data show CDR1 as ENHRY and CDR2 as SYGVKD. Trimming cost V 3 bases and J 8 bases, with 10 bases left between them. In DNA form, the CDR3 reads TGTGCCATCAGTGACAGGAGTAGAGGCTACACCTTC. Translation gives CAISDRSRGYTF.

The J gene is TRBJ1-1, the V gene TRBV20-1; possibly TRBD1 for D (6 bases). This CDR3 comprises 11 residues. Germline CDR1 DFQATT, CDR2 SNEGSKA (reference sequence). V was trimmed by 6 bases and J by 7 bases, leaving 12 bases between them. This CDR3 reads CSARGPGEAFF. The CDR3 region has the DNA TGCAGTGCCCGGGGGCCTGGTGAAGCTTTCTTT.